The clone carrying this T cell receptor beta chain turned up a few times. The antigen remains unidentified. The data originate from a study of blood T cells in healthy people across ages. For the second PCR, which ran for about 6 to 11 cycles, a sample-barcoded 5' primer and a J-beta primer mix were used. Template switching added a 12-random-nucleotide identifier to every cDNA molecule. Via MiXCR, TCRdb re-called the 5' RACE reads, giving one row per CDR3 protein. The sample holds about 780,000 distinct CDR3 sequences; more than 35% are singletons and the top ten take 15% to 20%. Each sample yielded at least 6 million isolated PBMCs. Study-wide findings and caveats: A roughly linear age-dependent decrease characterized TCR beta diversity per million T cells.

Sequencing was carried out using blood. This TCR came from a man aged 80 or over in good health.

The CDR3 reads CASGSTREGSYNEQFF. CDR3 bases: TGTGCCAGCGGTTCAACACGGGAGGGCTCCTACAATGAGCAGTTCTTC. The rearrangement links TRBV6-2 or TRBV6-3 to TRBJ2-1; TRBD2 matches at 8 bases. V trimming: 8 bases; J trimming: 0 bases; junction bases outside the gene matches: 9. There are 16 residues in the CDR3. Germline V gene sequence: CDR1 MNHEY, CDR2 SVGEGT.